This T cell receptor beta chain was profiled in a study of cytotoxic CD8 clonotypes in ibrutinib-treated CLL. Across the whole study: The sample average was about 280,000 productive templates and approximately 94,000 productive rearrangements. Points from the study as a whole: Ibrutinib response saw clonality rise, and progression saw it return toward baseline. Public clonotypes were rare and shrank or held steady on treatment.

The CDR3 is 15 amino acids. V lost 5 bases, J lost 3 bases, and 3 bases stayed unmatched. The germline gives CDR1 SGHTA, CDR2 FQGNSA. Clones were sequenced by immunoSEQ multiplex PCR, and TCRdb holds only the in-frame ones, with some missing. This table has about 97,000 clones, 60% to 80% appearing once. With regard to this clone: As yet, its antigen is unknown.

This chain joins TRBV7-2 and TRBJ2-3; TRBD2 aligns across 12 bases. The source material was PBMCs, sampled after 24 months of ibrutinib treatment. The clonotype comes from a human donor with chronic lymphocytic leukemia. CDR3 in amino acids: CASSLGLAGTDTQYF. CDR3 nucleotide sequence: TGTGCCAGCAGCCTCGGACTAGCGGGGACAGATACGCAGTATTTT.